This TCR beta chain was recorded in a study of graft-versus-host responses after intestinal transplantation (dated by TCRdb to the early 2020s). The study in broad terms: Multivisceral, liver-intestinal, or isolated intestinal transplants were received by the recipients. A cohort of 24 intestinal transplant recipients, including one retransplant, was enrolled, and a few patients lacking pretransplant specimens were excluded. Rather than going through the commercial service, samples from a few later patients were sequenced in-house on an Illumina MiSeq and processed with MiXCR. After intestinal transplantation, graft-versus-host and host-versus-graft alloreactive T cell clones were followed in the graft, circulation and bone marrow using bulk TCR-beta CDR3 sequencing. A peak of at least 4% donor T cells among recipient peripheral blood mononuclear cells was the definition used for donor T cell macrochimerism. To identify alloreactive clones, pre-transplant mixed lymphocyte reaction products were sequenced and then compared with unstimulated pre-transplant donor and recipient T cells. Anti-thymocyte globulin induction was given to all recipients, followed by maintenance tacrolimus and steroids for 2 to 3 years. General study outcomes and caveats: GvH clones were detected in recipient bone marrow, and some of these GvH clones were observed earlier in ileal mucosa or blood, consistent with an intestinal mucosal origin. Conclusions were limited by the relatively low number and heterogeneity of intestinal transplant patients. In patients with donor T cell macrochimerism, the allografts had high GvH to HvG T cell clonal ratios. Early after transplant, declines in HvG clones were associated with peak levels of circulating GvH clones.

Per the publication, the time point label means: cells obtained before transplantation from donor or recipient. CD3+CD4+ and CD3+CD8+ populations were FACS-sorted from unstimulated pre-transplant donor and recipient cells taken from spleen or lymph nodes. Relative to germline, V is 2 bases shorter and J is 0 bases shorter, with 15 bases between their ends. Taken from cysteine to phenylalanine, the CDR3 has 17 residues. Only the CDR3 region is kept as DNA, spanning 51 bases read in frame from base 1. CDR1 is given as SGHNT and CDR2 as YENEEA, both from the germline V gene. Concerning this clone: Its antigen is still unknown. No per-base quality is available; no much larger clone lies one base away.

The library was prepared using the immunoSEQ multiplex PCR assay. For most patients, genomic DNA was isolated using the Qiagen DNeasy Blood and Tissue Kit and was shipped frozen to Adaptive Biotechnologies for TCR sequencing. For most patients, genomic DNA was subjected to high-throughput TCR-beta CDR3 sequencing by Adaptive Biotechnologies. For the original study's pipeline: TCR sequencing data for around 19 patients were retrieved from Adaptive's ImmunoSEQ software; three other patients were processed with MiXCR and VDJtools. To correct CD4 versus CD8 sorting errors, any sequence found in both subsets at a frequency ratio below 5:1 was removed. CDR3 nucleotide sequences shared between donor and recipient were removed because the origin of such sequences could not be assigned. Alloreactive clones required at least 2-fold expansion over unstimulated cells and minimum CFSE-low frequency of 0.002% (template counts) or 0.001% (read counts). Mappable clones were those detected in sequenced pre-transplant spleen, lymph node, or MLR CFSE-low populations of the donor or recipient. The cumulative frequency of alloreactive clones was calculated as a percentage of all sequences, weighted by copy number. The source is immuneACCESS, and TCRdb retained only in-frame sequences with V and J called. Part of the clones is not carried over; for the studies checked, unresolved V genes explain less than half of this, and the remainder is unexplained. V, J and clone size reflect that table, while D and trimming were determined from the DNA. The sample contains some 93,000 clones, around nine tenths of them found a single time. In total, the top ten clones hold roughly 0.5% of the sample.

The material sequenced was unstimulated CD8+ T cells sorted from spleen or lymph node cells, taken before intestinal transplant. The TCR sequence derives from a human donor who received an intestinal transplant. The sequence is built from TRBV11-3 and TRBJ2-3; TRBD2 might be the D gene, on 6 matching bases. The nucleotide sequence is TGTGCCAGCAGCTTATCCTCCTCGAGCGGGAGCACAGATACGCAGTATTTT. It encodes CASSLSSSSGSTDTQYF.